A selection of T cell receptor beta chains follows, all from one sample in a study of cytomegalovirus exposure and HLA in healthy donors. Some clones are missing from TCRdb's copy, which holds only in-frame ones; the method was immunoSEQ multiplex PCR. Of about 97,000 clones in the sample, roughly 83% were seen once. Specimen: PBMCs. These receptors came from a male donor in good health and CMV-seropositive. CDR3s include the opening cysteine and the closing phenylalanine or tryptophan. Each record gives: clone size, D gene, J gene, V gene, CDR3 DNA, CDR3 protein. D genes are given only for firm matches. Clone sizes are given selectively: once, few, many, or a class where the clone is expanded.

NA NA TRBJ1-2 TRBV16 TGTGCCAGCAGCCTCGGGACATCGGGGTATGGCTACACCTTC CASSLGTSGYGYTF
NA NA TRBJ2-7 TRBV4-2 TGTGCCAGCAGCCAAGGTATAGGAGGACGGGACTTCGTCTACGAGCAGTACTTC CASSQGIGGRDFVYEQYF
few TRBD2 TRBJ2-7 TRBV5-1 TGCGCCAGCAGCTTGGATCCTAGCGGGGGGCCCGATTACGAGCAGTACTTC CASSLDPSGGPDYEQYF
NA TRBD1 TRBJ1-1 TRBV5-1 TGCGCCAGCAGCTACGCAGGGGGCGCGGGCACTGAAGCTTTCTTT CASSYAGGAGTEAFF
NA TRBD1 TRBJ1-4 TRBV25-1 TGTGCCAGCAGTGAACCAGGGGGCAGGAGGGAAAAACTGTTTTTT CASSEPGGRREKLFF
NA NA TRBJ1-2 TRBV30 TGTGCCTGGAGTGTAGGCCCCCGCAGGGGCTTC CAWSVGPRRGF
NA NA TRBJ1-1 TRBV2 TGTGCCAGCAGCCCCTACACTGAAGCTTTCTTT CASSPYTEAFF
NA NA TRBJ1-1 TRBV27 TGTGCCAGCAGTTTCGCCGGACAGATTAACACTGAAGCTTTCTTT CASSFAGQINTEAFF
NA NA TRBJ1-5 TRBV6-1 TGTGCCAGCATCCTTACCGACAATAGCAATCAGCCCCAGCATTTT CASILTDNSNQPQHF
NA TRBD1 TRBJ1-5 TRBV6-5 TGTGCCAGCAGTGGGACAGAGAAGAATCAGCCCCAGCATTTT CASSGTEKNQPQHF
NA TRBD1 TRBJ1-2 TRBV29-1 TGCAGCGTCCGACAGGGGGGGTATGGCTACACCTTC CSVRQGGYGYTF
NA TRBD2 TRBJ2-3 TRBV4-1 TGCGCCAGCAGCCTTGGGGAGGGAGGGGTGGGTACAGATACGCAGTATTTT CASSLGEGGVGTDTQYF
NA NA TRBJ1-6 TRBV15 TGTGCCACCAGCAGACGCAGGGAGGGTAATTCACCCCTCCACTTT CATSRRREGNSPLHF
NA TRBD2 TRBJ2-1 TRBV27 TGTGCCAGCAGTCGATCCCTAGCGGGGGGGTACAATGAGCAGTTCTTC CASSRSLAGGYNEQFF
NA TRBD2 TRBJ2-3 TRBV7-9 TGTGCCAGCAGCTTTGTGGCGGGGGGCACAGATACGCAGTATTTT CASSFVAGGTDTQYF
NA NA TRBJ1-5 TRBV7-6 TGTGCCAGCAGCGAAAGGGGTCCCCAGCATTTT CASSERGPQHF
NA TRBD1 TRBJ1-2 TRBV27 TGTGCCAGCAGTTTATCGTCAGGGGGCGGATATGGTTACACCTTC CASSLSSGGGYGYTF
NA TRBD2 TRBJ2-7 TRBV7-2 TGTGCCAGCAGCTTAGTGTGGGGCGGGGGGAATTACGAGCAGTACTTC CASSLVWGGGNYEQYF
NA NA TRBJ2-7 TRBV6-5 TGTGCCAGCAGCCCCGGGGGGCGGGGGATTGAGGGGCAGTACTTC CASSPGGRGIEGQYF
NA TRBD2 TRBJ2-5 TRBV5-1 TGCGCCAGCAGCCCGACTAGCGGGGGGTCGGAGACCCAGTACTTC CASSPTSGGSETQYF
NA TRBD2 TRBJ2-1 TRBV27 TGTGCCAGCAGTTTAGGACTAGCGGGGGGGACCTGGGGCAATGAGCAGTTCTTC CASSLGLAGGTWGNEQFF
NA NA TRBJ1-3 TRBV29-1 TGCAGCGTTGAAGACGAACAGGGTCGTGGCACCATATATTTT CSVEDEQGRGTIYF
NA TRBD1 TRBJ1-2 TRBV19 TGTGCCAGTAGGGGACAGGAGAACTATGGCTACACCTTC CASRGQENYGYTF
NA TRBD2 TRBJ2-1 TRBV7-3 TGTGCCAGCAGCTCTAGCGGGGGGACCTACAATGAGCAGTTCTTC CASSSSGGTYNEQFF
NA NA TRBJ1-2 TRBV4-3 TGCGCCAGCAGCCAAGAGAGGGTGGAGACCTATGGCTACACCTTC CASSQERVETYGYTF
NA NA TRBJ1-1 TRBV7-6 TGTGCCAGCAGCCAGAAAATGAACACTGAAGCTTTCTTT CASSQKMNTEAFF
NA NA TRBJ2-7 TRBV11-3 TGTGCCAGCAGCCCCGTGCGGTCCTCCTACGAGCAGTACTTC CASSPVRSSYEQYF
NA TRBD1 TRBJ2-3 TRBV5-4 TGTGCCAGCAGCTTGGACAGGGGTTCTGGAGATACGCAGTATTTT CASSLDRGSGDTQYF